In this sample, the clone carrying this T cell receptor beta chain turned up a few times. Its antigen is undetermined. The sample is drawn from a study of radiotherapy plus CTLA-4 blockade in lung cancer. Study results and caveats: There was expansion of tumor-derived TCR clones in blood after radiotherapy plus ipilimumab.

Receiving focal radiation plus CTLA-4 blockade with ipilimumab were patients who had chemo-refractory metastatic non-small-cell lung cancer. The data were produced by immunoSEQ multiplex PCR, yet TCRdb's version contains in-frame clones alone and is incomplete. The sample records 30,000 or so clones, around 70% being singletons. The receptor's source is a human donor with non-small cell lung cancer whose response to radiotherapy plus ipilimumab could not be evaluated. The specimen comprised peripheral blood, sampled from a patient treated with radiotherapy plus ipilimumab.

The CDR3 region has the DNA TGCGCCAGCAGTGAGCCCCCCCCGGGGGGCTGCTATGGCTACACCTTC. Protein product: CASSEPPPGGCYGYTF. The rearrangement uses TRBV10-1 and TRBJ1-2; TRBD1 might be the D (6 bases). Germline V gives CDR1 WNHNN, CDR2 SYGVQD (reference sequence). The CDR3 has 16 amino acids. With 2 bases removed from V and 4 bases from J, the gap between germline ends came to 17 bases.